The rows below give T cell receptor beta chains drawn from one sample of a study of T cell repertoires in cytomegalovirus infection. TCRdb re-analysed the reads in MiXCR, keeping a single row per CDR3 protein. The sample yields around 280,000 distinct CDR3 sequences, about 8.8% seen once. Material for sequencing was PBMCs. The source of these receptors is a human donor in good health (CMV status not recorded). Some clones in this sample may be carry-over from other donors' samples. Each CDR3 is given with its conserved first and last residue. A D gene is named only where the DNA matches it firmly. Some rows have no size entry. The others give once, few or many, or a class for an expanded clone.

V gene	clone size	D gene	J gene	CDR3 DNA	CDR3 protein
TRBV29-1	few	-	TRBJ2-1	TGCAGCGTTCAACCCCGACAGGTATACTCCTACAATGAGCAGTTCTTC	CSVQPRQVYSYNEQFF
TRBV23-1	many	-	TRBJ2-3	TGCGCCAGCAGTCAATCGAGGAGGCAGGGGACAGATACGCAGTATTTT	CASSQSRRQGTDTQYF
TRBV2	few	-	TRBJ2-3	TGTGCCAGCAGTGAAGAAGGGGCGGGAGATACGCAGTATTTT	CASSEEGAGDTQYF
TRBV29-1	many	TRBD1	TRBJ1-1	TGCAGCGTTGACAGGGGGCCGTACACTGAAGCTTTCTTT	CSVDRGPYTEAFF
TRBV7-9	many	TRBD1	TRBJ1-2	TGTGCCAGCAGCTCACAGGGGGACTATGGCTACACCTTC	CASSSQGDYGYTF
TRBV28	many	-	TRBJ1-1	TGTGCCAGCAGTTTGACGGGTTTAGATTGGTTAGCTTTCTTT	CASSLTGLDWLAFF
TRBV18	many	TRBD2	TRBJ2-3	TGTGCCAGCTCACCATTCGAGGAGCGGGGGACTACTAGCACAGATACGCAGTATTTT	CASSPFEERGTTSTDTQYF
TRBV12-3/TRBV12-4	many	-	TRBJ1-3	TGTGCCAGCACTCTGCGGGGGGGGGCTGGAAACACCATATATTTT	CASTLRGGAGNTIYF
TRBV28	few	-	TRBJ2-7	TGTGCCAGCAGGCTCGGGACAACATACGAGCAGTACTTC	CASRLGTTYEQYF
TRBV12-3/TRBV12-4	many	-	TRBJ1-1	TGTGCCACCGTGGACAGCCCAAACACTGAAGCTTTCTTT	CATVDSPNTEAFF
TRBV12-3/TRBV12-4	many	-	TRBJ1-2	TGTGCCAGCAGTTGGGACGCCTATGGCTACACCTTC	CASSWDAYGYTF
TRBV28	-	TRBD1	TRBJ1-1	TGTGCCAGCAGTCCCCCGGGACAGATGAACACTGAAGCTTTCTTT	CASSPPGQMNTEAFF
TRBV14	many	TRBD1	TRBJ2-1	TGTGCCAGCAGCCGGCAGTCCGGGACAGGGGGGGGCAATGAGCAGTTCTTC	CASSRQSGTGGGNEQFF
TRBV25-1	many	-	TRBJ2-7	TGTGCCAGCAGTGAATCCAGAAGGCAGTACTTC	CASSESRRQYF